This T cell receptor (beta chain) was captured by sequencing in a study of blood T cell repertoires in COVID-19. Study-level information: T cells, B-cell-depleted T cells, or PBMCs supplied cDNA or gDNA.

Germline loops: CDR1 LGHDT, CDR2 YNNKEL (reference sequence). CDR3 length equals 15 residues. V trimming: 4 bases; J trimming: 7 bases; junction bases outside the gene matches: 9. In the original processing: Counts of nucleated cells, estimated from reference gene primer amplification, were obtained. Produced via immunoSEQ multiplex PCR; TCRdb's table is partial and in-frame only. V and J calls and clone size come straight from that table; D and trimming were deduced from the DNA. The sample includes tens of thousands of clones, more than 80% seen only once; the top ten take roughly 20%. The chain combines TRBV3-1 (or the pseudogene TRBV3-2) with TRBJ2-1; TRBD2 matches at 8 bases. Sequencing input: peripheral blood. This sequence was found in a woman in her 70s with acute or convalescent COVID-19. CDR3 DNA: TGTGCCAGCAGCCCCCCTGGGACTAGAGGAAATGAGCAGTTCTTC. This gives the protein CASSPPGTRGNEQFF.